The sequence of this TCR beta chain was determined in a study of T cell responses to AZD1222 COVID-19 vaccine. Study outcomes and limitations: The sample set comprised mostly white British donors with more females, and clonal diversity was possibly underestimated. Breadth and depth of Spike-specific TCRs rose after two AZD1222 doses. Repertoires in all cases were sampled only once the peak T cell response had passed.

Assay used: immunoSEQ multiplex PCR; TCRdb lists only in-frame clones, some missing. The sample records some 170,000 clones, 75% to 90% being singletons. Germline values: CDR1 MGHRA, CDR2 YSYEKL. V lost 4 bases to trimming and J lost 3 bases; unmatched junction nucleotides: 10. The CDR3 contains 16 residues. About this clone: Its target is unknown.

This TCR was recovered from an adult who received the MenACWY meningococcal vaccine as a control. Specimen: peripheral blood, collected 28 days after the second dose of the MenACWY control vaccine. The rearrangement links TRBV4-1 to TRBJ2-7; 9 bases line up with TRBD1. The CDR3 DNA reads as TGCGCCAGCAGCCGGGGAACCGGGACAGGGTTCTACGAGCAGTACTTC. It encodes CASSRGTGTGFYEQYF.